This TCR beta chain was captured in a study of spatial heterogeneity in lung cancer. Whole-study results and caveats: Tumor TCRs that were ubiquitous and expanded showed up in blood more at resection than follow-up.

There are a few counts of this clonotype. The antigen is unknown. One entry per CDR3 protein results from TCRdb running MiXCR on the 5' RACE reads. The profile covers some 25,000 distinct CDR3 sequences, with roughly 12% appearing a single time and 25% taken by the ten largest. Time point described: sample taken at primary tumor resection. TCRs were sequenced from unsorted whole RNA of tumor, nontumor lung or PBMC. This CDR3 is built from 16 residues. Looked up from germline, CDR1 is MDHEN and CDR2 is SYDVKM. The J segment lost 0 bases and the V segment lost 5 bases, leaving 9 bases of the junction unmatched.

This sequence originates from a female donor with early-stage non-small cell lung cancer. The rearrangement joins TRBV28 to TRBJ2-7, with TRBD1 identical over 8 bases. This specimen was PBMCs, taken at surgery. DNA for the CDR3: TGTGCCAGCAGTGACCTATCAGGGGGCAGCTCCTACGAGCAGTACGTC. Protein: CASSDLSGGSSYEQYV.